This TCR beta chain was documented in a study of T cell clonotyping in hematopoietic cell transplantation. General study findings and limits: Few recipient clonotypes overlapped donors; over 95% were de novo at given depth. Recipient TCR diversity dropped after transplant; expanded clonotypes rose from day 30 to 180. No sorting was done, leaving CD4 and CD8 contributions mixed.

About this clone itself: Its antigen remains unknown.

V lost 4 bases and J 3 bases, leaving 12 bases between the germline ends. The V gene's germline CDR1 is SGHDN and CDR2 FVKESK. The CDR3 length is 14 residues. TCRdb keeps only in-frame clones here, not all; method: immunoSEQ multiplex PCR. The table shows some 40,000 clones, with around 95% occurring only once. The sample comprised peripheral blood mononuclear cells. This clonotype was sampled from a woman aged 45-59 years in good health. Some clones in this sample may be carry-over from other donors' samples. The chain links TRBV14 to TRBJ2-5; no clear D. The CDR3 bases are TGTGCCAGCAGCCCGCTAGGTTTTGAAGAGACCCAGTACTTC. Translating it yields CASSPLGFEETQYF.